This TCR beta chain is from a study of Graves' ophthalmopathy and Graves' hyperthyroidism. Findings and caveats of the study: Blood samples also showed most expanded thyroid clonotypes exceeding 0.001 frequency. In separating ophthalmopathy from stable hyperthyroidism, a 13-signature model achieved about 91% sensitivity and around 81% specificity.

With respect to this clonotype: The antigen remains undetermined.

Amplified TCR beta CDR3 regions were obtained using RNA transcripts as template. HTBI-primed RT-PCR formed the first round, and a multiplex PCR formed the second. Using its own MiXCR run on the multiplex PCR reads, TCRdb lists one record per CDR3 protein. The sample consists of roughly 610,000 distinct CDR3 sequences, 20% to 25% of them appearing once. This CDR3 contains 12 residues. Germline V gene lookup returns CDR1 DFQATT and CDR2 SNEGSKA (reference sequence). Trimming left V 0 bases short and J 11 bases short, with 13 bases between. Exclusion criteria comprised other autoimmune diseases, uncontrolled infections, pregnancy or lactation in patients. The authors diagnosed from clinical symptoms, serum thyroxine, TRAb, thyroid ultrasound and orbital computed tomography.

This TCR came from a woman aged 18-29 years with stable Graves' hyperthyroidism. Some clones in this sample may be carry-over from other donors' samples. The sequenced sample was peripheral blood. The chain uses TRBV20-1 and TRBJ1-2; D gene ambiguous. CDR3 residues: CSARDSGFRYTF. The CDR3, as DNA: TGCAGTGCTAGAGATAGCGGGTTTCGGTACACCTTC.